This T cell receptor beta chain was recovered during a study of CDR3 diversity in severe acne. MiXCR, applied by TCRdb to the PCR reads, yields one record per CDR3 protein. This table holds approximately 90,000 distinct CDR3 sequences, around 47% found once. The CDR3 is 12 amino acids. The V gene's germline CDR1 is MNHEY and CDR2 SVGAGI. On this clonotype: This may arise from a read error, as a much more abundant clone is one base away.

The sample consisted of blood. This TCR was sampled from a male donor with severe acne vulgaris. The V and J genes are TRBV6-5 and TRBJ2-7; the D is unclear. The CDR3 sequence is CVSSGHSDEQYF. In DNA form, the CDR3 reads TGTGTCAGCTCAGGCCACTCGGACGAGCAGTACTTC.